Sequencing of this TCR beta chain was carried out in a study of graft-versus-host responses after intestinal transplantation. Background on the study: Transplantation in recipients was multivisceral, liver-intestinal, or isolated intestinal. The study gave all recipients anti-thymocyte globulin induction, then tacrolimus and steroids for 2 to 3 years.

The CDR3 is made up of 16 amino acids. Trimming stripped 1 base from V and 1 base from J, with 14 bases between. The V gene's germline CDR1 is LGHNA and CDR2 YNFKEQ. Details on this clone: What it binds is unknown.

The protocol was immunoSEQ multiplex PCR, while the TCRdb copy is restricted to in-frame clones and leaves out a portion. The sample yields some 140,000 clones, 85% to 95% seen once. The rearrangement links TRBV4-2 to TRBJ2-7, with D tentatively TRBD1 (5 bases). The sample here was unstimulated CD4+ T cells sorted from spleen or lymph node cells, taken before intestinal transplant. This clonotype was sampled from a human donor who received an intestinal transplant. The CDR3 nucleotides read TGTGCCAGCAGCCAAGTGGTGGGGCCATCGTCCTACGAGCAGTACTTC. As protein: CASSQVVGPSSYEQYF.